This TCR beta chain was identified during a study of blood T cell repertoires in COVID-19. The repertoire was sequenced with immunoSEQ multiplex PCR; TCRdb's copy has only in-frame clones and lacks some. The sample has hundreds of thousands of clones, 85% to 90% seen once. The source material was peripheral blood. The origin of this receptor is a woman in her forties or fifties with COVID-19, enrolled during active disease.

The CDR3 nucleotides read TGTGCCACCCAGGGTGCCGCAACTAATGAAAAACTGTTTTTT. As protein: CATQGAATNEKLFF. The V gene is TRBV19, the J gene TRBJ1-4; tentatively, D is TRBD1 (5 bases). The CDR3 totals 14 residues. Trimming stripped 10 bases from V and 0 bases from J, with 12 bases between. CDR1 and CDR2 (germline): LNHDA, SQIVND (reference sequence).